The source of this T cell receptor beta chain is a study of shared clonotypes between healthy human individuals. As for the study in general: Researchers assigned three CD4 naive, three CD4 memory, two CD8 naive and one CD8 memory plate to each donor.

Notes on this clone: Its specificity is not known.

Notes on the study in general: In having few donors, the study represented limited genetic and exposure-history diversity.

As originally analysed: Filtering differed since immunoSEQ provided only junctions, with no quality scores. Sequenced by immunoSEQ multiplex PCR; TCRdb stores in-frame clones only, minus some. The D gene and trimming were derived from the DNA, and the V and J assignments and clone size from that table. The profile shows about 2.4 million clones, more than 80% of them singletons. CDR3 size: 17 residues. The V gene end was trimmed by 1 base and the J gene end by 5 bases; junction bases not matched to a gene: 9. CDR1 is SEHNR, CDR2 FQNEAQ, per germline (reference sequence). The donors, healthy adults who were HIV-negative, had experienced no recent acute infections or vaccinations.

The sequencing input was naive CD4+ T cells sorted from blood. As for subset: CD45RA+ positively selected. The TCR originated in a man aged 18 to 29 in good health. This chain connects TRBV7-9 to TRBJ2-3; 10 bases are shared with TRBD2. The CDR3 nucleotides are TGTGCCAGCAGCTTAGGCACCCTAGCGGGAGTCGGAGATACGCAGTATTTT. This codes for CASSLGTLAGVGDTQYF.